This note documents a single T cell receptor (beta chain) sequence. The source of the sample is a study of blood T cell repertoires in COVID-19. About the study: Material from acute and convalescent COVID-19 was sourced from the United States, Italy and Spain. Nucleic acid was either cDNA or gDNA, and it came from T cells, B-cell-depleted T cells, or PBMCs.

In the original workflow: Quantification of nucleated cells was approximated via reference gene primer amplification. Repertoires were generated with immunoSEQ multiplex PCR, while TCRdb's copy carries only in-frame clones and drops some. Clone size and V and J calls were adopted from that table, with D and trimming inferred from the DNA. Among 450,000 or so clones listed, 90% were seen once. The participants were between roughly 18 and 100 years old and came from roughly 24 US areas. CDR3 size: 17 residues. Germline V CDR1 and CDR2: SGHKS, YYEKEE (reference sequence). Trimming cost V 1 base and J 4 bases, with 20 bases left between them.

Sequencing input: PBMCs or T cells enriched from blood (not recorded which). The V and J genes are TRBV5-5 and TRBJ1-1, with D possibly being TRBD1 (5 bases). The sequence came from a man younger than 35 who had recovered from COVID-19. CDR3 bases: TGTGCCAGCAGCTTGACCCCGATGGGGCTAAGGGGCACTGAAGCTTTCTTT. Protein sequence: CASSLTPMGLRGTEAFF.